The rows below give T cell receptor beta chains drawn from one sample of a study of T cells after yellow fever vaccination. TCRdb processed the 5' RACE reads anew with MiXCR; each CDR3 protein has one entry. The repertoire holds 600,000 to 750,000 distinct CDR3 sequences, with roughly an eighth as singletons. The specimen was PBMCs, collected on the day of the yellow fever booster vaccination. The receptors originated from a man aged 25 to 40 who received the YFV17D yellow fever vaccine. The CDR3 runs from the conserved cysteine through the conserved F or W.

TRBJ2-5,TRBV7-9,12,CASSLALQTQYF
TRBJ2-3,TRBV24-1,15,CATSSRREGPDTQYF
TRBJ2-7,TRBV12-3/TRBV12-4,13,CASNLVGAYEQYF
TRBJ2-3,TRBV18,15,CTSSPTTGSADTQYF
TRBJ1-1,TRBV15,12,CATSSGGGEAFF
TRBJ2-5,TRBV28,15,CASRSLGLILETQYF
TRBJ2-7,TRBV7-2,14,CASSGGEGIFEQYF
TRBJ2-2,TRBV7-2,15,CASSSGTSGRGELFF
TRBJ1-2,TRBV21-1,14,CASRIQGLNYGYTF
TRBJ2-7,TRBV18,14,CASSLSRDRDEQYF
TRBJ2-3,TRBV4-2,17,CASSQGSWYGSTDTQYF
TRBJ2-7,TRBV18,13,CASSLSRDNEQYF
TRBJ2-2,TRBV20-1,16,CSARDPASGRTGELFF
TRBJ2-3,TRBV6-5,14,CASSFGADTDTQYF
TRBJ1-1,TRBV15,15,CATSPPGGRSPEAFF
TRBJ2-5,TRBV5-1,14,CASRHDRTGETQYF
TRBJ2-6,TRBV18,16,CASSPPGSSGANVLTF
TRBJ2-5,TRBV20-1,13,CSARLTGRSTQYF
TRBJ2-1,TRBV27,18,CASSTITFWDYTYNEQFF
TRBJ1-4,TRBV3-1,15,CATTQEYQLGEKLFF
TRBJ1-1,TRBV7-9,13,CASSLLGQAEAFF
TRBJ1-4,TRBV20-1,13,CSGSTGPNEKLFF
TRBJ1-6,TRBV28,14,CATKGQGFNSPLHF
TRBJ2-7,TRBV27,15,CASSPLTGGSDEQYF
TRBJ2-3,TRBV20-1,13,CSALTPRTGTQYF
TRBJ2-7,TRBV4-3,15,CASSQGLANSYEQYF
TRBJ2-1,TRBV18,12,CASSPPRTGKFF
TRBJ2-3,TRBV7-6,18,CASSPAPGTKLYTDTQYF
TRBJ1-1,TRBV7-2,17,CASSLALGALRNTEAFF
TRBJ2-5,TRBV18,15,CASSAQTGGGETQYF
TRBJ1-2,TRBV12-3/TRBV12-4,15,CASTPLGGQDYGYTF
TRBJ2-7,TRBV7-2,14,CASSLKAGAGEQYF
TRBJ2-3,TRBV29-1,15,CSVAPTSYYTDTQYF
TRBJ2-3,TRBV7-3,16,CASSDGTFYSTDTQYF
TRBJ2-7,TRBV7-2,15,CASSTSGTYTYEQYF
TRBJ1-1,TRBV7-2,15,CASSLRDFRGTEAFF
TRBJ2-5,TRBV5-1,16,CASSFQAGEATETQYF
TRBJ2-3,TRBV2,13,CASFDRVSDTQYF
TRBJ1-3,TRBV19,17,CASHRDRTANAGNTIYF
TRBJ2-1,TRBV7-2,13,CASKQGALSEQFF
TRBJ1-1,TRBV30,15,CAWGETGTVNTEAFF
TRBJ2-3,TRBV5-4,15,CASSGGAGRPDTQYF
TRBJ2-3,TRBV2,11,CASRLRQEPYF